Each of the 20 T cell receptor beta chains below was sequenced from the same sample in a study of long-term antiretroviral therapy in people with HIV. With survey level as its setting, the immunoSEQ assay was v3.0. TCRdb keeps only in-frame clones here, not all; method: immunoSEQ multiplex PCR. The sample has some 17,000 clones, 60% to 85% seen once; the top ten hold around 8%. Sequencing was performed on unsorted PBMCs, taken at the start of antiretroviral therapy. These receptors originate from a man between 25 and 39 years old with HIV.

The rearrangement uses TRBV14 and TRBJ2-3; no firm D call. This CDR3 is built from 15 residues. Germline CDR1 SGHDN, CDR2 FVKESK. V was pared by 3 bases and J by 6 bases, with 16 bases between. DNA of the CDR3: TGTGCCAGCAGCCAGTCAGAGTGGCCCCGCGATACGCAGTATTTT. Its translation is CASSQSEWPRDTQYF.

The rearrangement uses TRBV27 and TRBJ2-7, with 8 bases matching TRBD2. The germline CDR1 and CDR2 sequences are MNHEY and SMNVEV (reference sequence). V gave up 3 bases and J gave up 1 base; unmatched junction bases: 2. This CDR3 has 14 residues. The CDR3 nucleotides read TGTGCCAGCAGTTTCGGGGGGGGTTCCTACGAGCAGTACTTC. The encoded protein is CASSFGGGSYEQYF.

The V gene is TRBV11-2, the J gene TRBJ2-5; 8 bases are shared with TRBD1. Looked up from germline, CDR1 is SGHAT and CDR2 is FQNNGV. The CDR3 consists of 15 residues. The junction had 11 bases not matched to a gene; V was cut back by 4 bases and J by 7 bases. The CDR3 protein is CASSSSTGARGTQYF. The CDR3 coding sequence is TGTGCCAGCAGCTCTTCGACAGGGGCCCGAGGGACCCAGTACTTC.

The gene calls are TRBV7-2 and TRBJ1-2; D is unclear. Germline CDR1 reads SGHTA; CDR2 reads FQGNSA. The CDR3 runs 16 residues. V was trimmed by 5 bases and J by 4 bases, leaving 20 bases between them. CDR3 in DNA: TGTGCCAGCAGCCTAGAGCGGAACGAAGGATCCTATGGCTACACCTTC. Translation gives CASSLERNEGSYGYTF.

The rearrangement joins TRBV9 to TRBJ1-1; D uncertain. Germline-derived CDR1 and CDR2 are SGDLS and YYNGEE. The V end was cut by 4 bases, the J end by 3 bases, with 16 bases between. This CDR3 region has 15 residues. For the CDR3, the DNA is TGTGCCAGCAGCCCGAGAAGGGAAATCGACACTGAAGCTTTCTTT. The encoded protein is CASSPRREIDTEAFF.

The rearrangement uses TRBV4-1 and TRBJ2-2, with D uncertain. Germline-derived CDR1 and CDR2 are MGHRA and YSYEKL. The CDR3 spans 15 residues. V lost 7 bases and J 1 base, leaving 13 bases between the germline ends. The CDR3 loop reads CASNTESQNTGELFF. Here the CDR3 DNA reads TGCGCCAGCAATACTGAGTCTCAGAACACCGGGGAGCTGTTTTTT.

The chain uses TRBV4-3 and TRBJ2-2; the match to TRBD2 covers 8 bases. Germline V gene sequence: CDR1 LGHNA, CDR2 YSLEER. J gave up 5 bases and V 2 bases, and 10 bases lay outside the gene matches. The CDR3 loop spans 17 amino acids. The CDR3 nucleotides are TGCGCCAGCAGCCAATTCTTCAGCGGGAGTAAAACCGGGGAGCTGTTTTTT. This translates into CASSQFFSGSKTGELFF.

In its sample, this clone was seen once. This chain connects TRBV4-1 to TRBJ2-1; 12 nucleotides match TRBD2. This CDR3 spans 15 amino acids. CDR1 and CDR2 (germline): MGHRA, YSYEKL. J gave up 9 bases and V 0 bases, and 3 bases lay outside the gene matches. The CDR3 DNA sequence: TGCGCCAGCAGCCAAGAGACTAGCGGGAGTGTTGAGCAGTTCTTC. Protein: CASSQETSGSVEQFF.

Only a few counts were recorded for this clone. J is TRBJ2-7 and V is TRBV4-1; D gene uncertain. There are 13 residues in the CDR3. Germline CDR1 MGHRA, CDR2 YSYEKL. The V and J ends lost 0 bases and 13 bases respectively, with 16 bases between them. This CDR3 is CASSQDVNGPIYF. In DNA, the CDR3 is TGCGCCAGCAGCCAAGATGTGAACGGCCCCATCTACTTC.

The gene calls are TRBV6-1 and TRBJ1-5; the D is unclear. The V end lost 3 bases, the J end lost 1 base, and 7 bases lay between the germline ends. The CDR3 is made up of 14 amino acids. The V gene's germline CDR1 is MNHNS and CDR2 SASEGT. As DNA, the CDR3 is TGTGCCAGCAGTGATCTGGGGAGCAATCAGCCCCAGCATTTT. The encoded protein is CASSDLGSNQPQHF.

The chain joins TRBV6-5 to TRBJ2-3, with TRBD2 as a possible D gene (6 bases). The V and J ends lost 10 bases and 1 base respectively, with 12 bases between them. CDR1 is MNHEY and CDR2 is SVGAGI in the germline V gene. The CDR3 spans 13 residues. The CDR3 spells CATRREGTDTQYF. The DNA for the CDR3 is TGTGCCACCCGGAGGGAAGGCACAGATACGCAGTATTTT.

This chain joins TRBV5-4 and TRBJ2-5, with 7 bases matching TRBD1. Germline CDR1 SGHNT, CDR2 YYREEE (reference sequence). J gave up 5 bases and V 4 bases, and 8 bases lay outside the gene matches. The CDR3 is 14 residues long. The CDR3 here is CASSLGTEGETQYF. CDR3 sequence (DNA): TGTGCCAGCAGCCTAGGGACAGAGGGGGAGACCCAGTACTTC.

The J gene is TRBJ1-1, the V gene TRBV30; D remains unclear. Germline values: CDR1 GTSNPN, CDR2 SVGIG (reference sequence). Trimming pared 4 bases from V and 0 bases from J, leaving 12 bases between. The CDR3 length is 14 residues. The CDR3 spells CAWNEAAMNTEAFF. The CDR3 nucleotides are TGTGCCTGGAATGAAGCGGCCATGAACACTGAAGCTTTCTTT.

The rearrangement joins TRBV7-9 to TRBJ2-3; TRBD2 might be the D (6 bases). The CDR3 loop spans 15 amino acids. V lost 0 bases and J lost 6, with 13 bases in between. Germline CDR1 reads SEHNR; CDR2 reads FQNEAQ (reference sequence). The DNA of the CDR3 is TGTGCCAGCAGCTTAGCATGGGGGGAGGTGGATACGCAGTATTTT. Its translation is CASSLAWGEVDTQYF. Combining the CDR3 with reference TRBV7-9 and TRBJ2-3 gives the whole variable domain DTGVSQNPRHKITKRGQNVTFRCDPISEHNRLYWYRQTLGQGPEFLTYFQNEAQLEKSRLLSDRFSAERPKGSFSTLEIQRTEQGDSAMYLCASSLAWGEVDTQYFGPGTRLTVL.

The rearrangement links TRBV7-6 to TRBJ2-1; D is undetermined. The CDR3 runs 17 residues. Germline V CDR1 and CDR2: SGHVS, FNYEAQ. The V and J ends lost 0 bases and 7 bases respectively, with 19 bases between them. The CDR3 bases are TGTGCCAGCAGCTTAGCGTCCGTCCCCACTTTAGGGAATGAGCAGTTCTTC. Translating gives CASSLASVPTLGNEQFF.

This clone was recorded a few times. The chain combines TRBV9 with TRBJ2-7, with 10 positions matching TRBD1. With 4 bases clipped from V and 5 bases from J, the junction kept 9 bases outside the gene matches. The CDR3 length is 15 residues. The germline V gene encodes CDR1 SGDLS and CDR2 YYNGEE. The CDR3 sequence is CASSFSGTGVDEQYF. CDR3 DNA: TGTGCCAGCAGCTTCTCCGGGACAGGGGTTGACGAGCAGTACTTC.

The CDR3 DNA is TGCAGCGTTGAGGGCAATACCTACGAGCAGTACTTC. This translates into CSVEGNTYEQYF. This rearrangement joins TRBV29-1 to TRBJ2-7; D is uncertain. The CDR3 covers 12 residues. Trimming took 3 bases from V and 2 from J, leaving 8 bases between them. Germline CDR1 and CDR2: SQVTM and ANQGSEA.

The CDR3 spells CASSVTGEGYNEQFF. For the CDR3, the DNA is TGTGCCAGCAGTGTTACAGGGGAAGGATACAATGAGCAGTTCTTC. V is TRBV6-1 and J is TRBJ2-1; TRBD1 aligns across 7 bases. The J segment lost 4 bases and the V segment lost 4 bases, leaving 7 bases of the junction unmatched. This CDR3 has 15 residues. Per the germline V gene, CDR1 is MNHNS and CDR2 is SASEGT.

The rearrangement uses TRBV7-3 and TRBJ2-1; 7 bases match TRBD1. Trimming cost V 2 bases and J 5 bases; bases outside gene matches: 3. Germline lookup yields CDR1 SGHTA and CDR2 FQGTGA. The length of the CDR3 is 14 residues. CDR3 residues: CASSLGDSHNEQFF. The CDR3 nucleotides are TGTGCCAGCAGCTTAGGGGACAGCCACAATGAGCAGTTCTTC.

The V call is TRBV11-2, the J call TRBJ2-5; D remains unclear. Between the trimmed V and J ends, which lost 0 bases and 4 bases, there was a span of 6 bases. Germline CDR1 reads SGHAT; CDR2 reads FQNNGV. The CDR3 runs 13 residues. CDR3 loop: CASSLDGRETQYF. Written as DNA, the CDR3 is TGTGCCAGCAGCTTAGACGGGCGAGAGACCCAGTACTTC.